Following are 18 T cell receptor beta chains from one sample sequenced in a study of CD8 T cells in Susac syndrome (dated by TCRdb to between 2019 and 2020). The library was prepared using the immunoSEQ multiplex PCR assay. RNA was extracted using the RNeasy kit, and about 0.45 to 1 ug of the RNA was reverse transcribed with random hexamers. TCRdb handled the public reads itself, with Q25 trimming in fastp and clone calling in MiXCR, and kept productive beta chains. For every CDR3 protein sequence, its rows merge into one entry that carries the most common genes and DNA. The sample table records 80,000 to 90,000 distinct CDR3 sequences; more than 85% of these occur just once. Of the sample, 0.4% to 0.5% is held by the ten largest clones. The sample comprised CD8+ T cells from PBMCs. These receptors all come from a human donor with Susac syndrome.

The chain couples TRBV2 to TRBJ2-1; maybe TRBD2 (7 bases). V gave up 7 bases and J gave up 12 bases, with 25 bases separating them. This CDR3 contains 15 residues. The V gene's germline CDR1 is SNHLY and CDR2 FYNNEI. This chain's CDR3 is CASNGGPAQDEAQFF. The CDR3 DNA is TGTGCCAGCAACGGGGGGCCAGCCCAGGACGAAGCGCAGTTCTTC.

This clonotype appeared once. The rearrangement uses TRBV18 and TRBJ2-7; D possibly uses TRBD1 or TRBD2 (5 bases each). This CDR3 contains 14 residues. Germline V gene sequence: CDR1 KGHSH, CDR2 LQKENI. V lost 0 bases, J lost 4 bases, and 10 bases lay in between. The CDR3 DNA is TGTGCCAGCTCACCACCTGGGGGTCTTTACGAGCAGTACTTC. Translation: CASSPPGGLYEQYF.

This chain joins TRBV30 and TRBJ1-1; D perhaps matches TRBD1 (5 bases). This CDR3 spans 13 amino acids. The V gene's germline CDR1 is GTSNPN and CDR2 SVGIG (reference sequence). The ends were cut back, 5 bases at V and 0 bases at J, with 10 bases in the middle. The CDR3 DNA reads as TGTGCCTGGGACAGTGACATGAACACTGAAGCTTTCTTT. As protein: CAWDSDMNTEAFF. Drawing the rest from reference TRBV30 and TRBJ1-1, the complete variable domain is SQTIHQWPATLVQPVGSPLSLECTVEGTSNPNLYWYRQAAGRGLQLLFYSVGIGQISSEVPQNLSASRPQDRQFILSSKKLLLSDSGFYLCAWDSDMNTEAFFGQGTRLTVV.

This clonotype was seen just once. The chain has TRBV20-1 and TRBJ1-1; 7 positions match TRBD1. Trimming at V came to 6 bases and at J to 0 bases, leaving 19 bases not matched to a gene. In germline, CDR1 is DFQATT, CDR2 SNEGSKA (reference sequence). There are 18 residues in the CDR3. This chain's CDR3 is CSALPVLDRERMNTEAFF. CDR3 coding DNA: TGCAGTGCACTGCCTGTACTCGACAGGGAAAGAATGAACACTGAAGCTTTCTTT.

The rearrangement uses TRBV12-3 or TRBV12-4 and TRBJ1-2; 10 bases are a match to TRBD1. The CDR3 totals 14 residues. With 7 bases clipped from V and 2 bases from J, the junction kept 4 bases outside the gene matches. CDR3 sequence (DNA): TGTGCCAGCATCGGGACAGGGGAGAACTATGGCTACACCTTC. It yields the protein CASIGTGENYGYTF.

The genes are TRBV29-1 and TRBJ2-3, with a tentative D call TRBD2 (6 bases). Germline V gives CDR1 SQVTM, CDR2 ANQGSEA. Trimming left V 4 bases short and J 4 bases short, with 18 bases between. The CDR3 extends over 15 amino acids. The CDR3 protein is CSVVPTKEGADTQYF. The DNA of the CDR3 is TGCAGCGTTGTACCTACCAAGGAGGGCGCAGATACGCAGTATTTT.

V usage is TRBV13 and J usage is TRBJ2-3; D possibly corresponds to TRBD2 (6 bases). Germline CDR1 reads PRHDT; CDR2 reads FYEKMQ (reference sequence). The ends were cut back, 5 bases at V and 2 bases at J, with 14 bases in the middle. The CDR3 contains 15 residues. The CDR3 loop reads CASSPRDSDTDTQYF. CDR3 nucleotides: TGTGCCAGCAGCCCCCGGGACTCCGACACAGATACGCAGTATTTT.

The chain links TRBV5-6 to TRBJ2-5; D may be TRBD2 (6 bases). The length of the CDR3 is 13 residues. Germline V lookup: CDR1 SGHDT, CDR2 YYEEEE. Trimming removed 2 bases at V and 5 bases at J, with 10 bases between. The CDR3 bases are TGTGCCAGCAGCTTCGGCGGGGTGGAGACCCAGTACTTC. It encodes CASSFGGVETQYF.

The V gene is TRBV27, the J gene TRBJ2-7; 9 positions agree with TRBD1. V was clipped by 8 bases and J by 3 bases; unmatched bases: 11. CDR1 MNHEY and CDR2 SMNVEV come from the germline V gene (reference sequence). This CDR3 comprises 15 residues. The CDR3 loop is CASGTAGTGFYEQYF. In DNA form, the CDR3 reads TGTGCCAGCGGGACCGCCGGGACAGGGTTCTACGAGCAGTACTTC.

The V and J genes are TRBV28 and TRBJ2-3; 8 bases are a match to TRBD2. The germline V gene encodes CDR1 MDHEN and CDR2 SYDVKM. Trimming at V came to 7 bases and at J to 6 bases, leaving 12 bases not matched to a gene. The CDR3 runs 15 residues. The DNA of the CDR3 is TGTGCCAGCACCCTACCGGGACTAGTTGGCGATACGCAGTATTTT. Translated: CASTLPGLVGDTQYF.

This chain joins TRBV20-1 and TRBJ2-7; D uncertain. V was pared by 2 bases and J by 0 bases, with 8 bases between. Germline lookup yields CDR1 DFQATT and CDR2 SNEGSKA (reference sequence). The CDR3 is 13 residues long. The DNA for the CDR3 is TGCAGTGCTAGACGTACGAGCTCCTACGAGCAGTACTTC. Its protein product is CSARRTSSYEQYF.

V gene TRBV7-9 combines with J gene TRBJ2-5; 10 bases are shared with TRBD2. Germline lookup yields CDR1 SEHNR and CDR2 FQNEAQ (reference sequence). The trim removed 11 bases at V and 4 bases at J, leaving 7 bases unmatched. This CDR3 comprises 13 residues. The CDR3 DNA follows: TGTGCCGGGATCAGCGGGGGGGCAGAGACCCAGTACTTC. Protein product: CAGISGGAETQYF.

The V call is TRBV5-1, the J call TRBJ2-3; weak D call: TRBD1 (6 bases). Trimming removed 4 bases from V and 1 base from J, with 16 bases in between. Germline V lookup: CDR1 SGHRS, CDR2 YFSETQ. The CDR3 length is 16 residues. CDR3 bases: TGCGCCAGCAGCCACGAACAGGGTTTGGGCACAGATACGCAGTATTTT. Its translation: CASSHEQGLGTDTQYF.

The chain carries TRBV28 and TRBJ2-1; 14 positions agree with TRBD2. The ends lost 3 bases at V and 8 bases at J; junction bases unmatched: 6. This CDR3 is built from 16 residues. Germline V gene lookup returns CDR1 MDHEN and CDR2 SYDVKM. CDR3 coding DNA: TGTGCCAGCAGTTTTAGACCGGGACTAGCGGGGGATGAGCAGTTCTTC. It encodes CASSFRPGLAGDEQFF. The whole variable domain, filled in from reference TRBV28 and TRBJ2-1, reads DVKVTQSSRYLVKRTGEKVFLECVQDMDHENMFWYRQDPGLGLRLIYFSYDVKMKEKGDIPEGYSVSREKKERFSLILESASTNQTSMYLCASSFRPGLAGDEQFFGPGTRLTVL.

This chain connects TRBV27 to TRBJ1-5, with D possibly TRBD1 on 5 matching bases. V lost 5 bases, J lost 7 bases, and 15 bases lay in between. This CDR3 has 14 residues. The germline gives CDR1 MNHEY, CDR2 SMNVEV (reference sequence). The CDR3 reads CASSPGTSAQPQHF. The CDR3 nucleotides are TGTGCCAGCAGTCCCGGGACTTCGGCCCAGCCCCAGCATTTT.

This clonotype was picked up a small number of times. The chain is built from TRBV9 and TRBJ2-7, with D uncertain. The CDR3 has 13 amino acids. V was trimmed by 4 bases and J by 1 base, leaving 9 bases between them. The germline V gene encodes CDR1 SGDLS and CDR2 YYNGEE. This chain's CDR3 is CASSPPTSYEQYF. DNA for the CDR3: TGTGCCAGCAGCCCTCCTACTTCCTACGAGCAGTACTTC.

V and J are TRBV19 and TRBJ2-1, with a weak D call TRBD2 (5 bases). This CDR3 has 16 amino acids. Germline-derived CDR1 and CDR2 are LNHDA and SQIVND (reference sequence). V was cut by 6 bases and J by 4 bases, with 19 bases left in between. The CDR3: CASSQLAGLSYNEQFF. The CDR3 DNA reads TGTGCCAGTAGCCAGCTCGCCGGACTTTCTTACAATGAGCAGTTCTTC.

V usage is TRBV6-5 and J usage is TRBJ2-1; D remains unclear. Germline V CDR1 and CDR2: MNHEY, SVGAGI. The CDR3 totals 13 residues. The germline V and J ends were trimmed by 0 bases and 7 bases, with 7 bases remaining between them. CDR3 in DNA: TGTGCCAGCAGTTACTCGGGTGAGAATGAGCAGTTCTTC. Protein: CASSYSGENEQFF.